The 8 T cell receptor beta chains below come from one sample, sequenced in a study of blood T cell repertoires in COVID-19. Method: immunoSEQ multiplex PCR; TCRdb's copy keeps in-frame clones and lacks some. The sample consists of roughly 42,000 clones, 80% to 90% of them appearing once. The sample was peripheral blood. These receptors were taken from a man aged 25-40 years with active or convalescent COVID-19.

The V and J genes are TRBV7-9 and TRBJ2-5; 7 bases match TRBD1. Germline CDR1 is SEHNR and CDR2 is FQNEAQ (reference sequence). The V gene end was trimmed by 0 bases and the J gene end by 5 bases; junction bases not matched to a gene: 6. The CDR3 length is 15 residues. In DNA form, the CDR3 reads TGTGCCAGCAGCTTAGCCCAGGGGGTTAGTGAGACCCAGTACTTC. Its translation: CASSLAQGVSETQYF.

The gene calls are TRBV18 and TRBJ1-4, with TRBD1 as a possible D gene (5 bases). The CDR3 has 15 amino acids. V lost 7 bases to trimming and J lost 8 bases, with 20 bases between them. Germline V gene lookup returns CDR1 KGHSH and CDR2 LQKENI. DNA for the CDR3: TGTGCCAGCTTCCCAGGGCAGGCCCGTGAGGAAAAACTGTTTTTT. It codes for CASFPGQAREEKLFF.

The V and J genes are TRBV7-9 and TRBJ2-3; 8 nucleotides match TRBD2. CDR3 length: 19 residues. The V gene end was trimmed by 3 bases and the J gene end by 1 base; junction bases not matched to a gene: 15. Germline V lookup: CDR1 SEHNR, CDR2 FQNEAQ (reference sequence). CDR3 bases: TGTGCCAGCAGCTTTTTCCTCGGACAGCGGGAGTTGGGCACAGATACGCAGTATTTT. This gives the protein CASSFFLGQRELGTDTQYF.

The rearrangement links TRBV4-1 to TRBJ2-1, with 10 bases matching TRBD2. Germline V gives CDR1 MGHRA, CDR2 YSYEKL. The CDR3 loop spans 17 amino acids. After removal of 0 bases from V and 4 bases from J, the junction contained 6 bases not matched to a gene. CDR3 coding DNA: TGCGCCAGCAGCCAAGATCGGTCTAGCGGGAGTTACAATGAGCAGTTCTTC. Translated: CASSQDRSSGSYNEQFF.

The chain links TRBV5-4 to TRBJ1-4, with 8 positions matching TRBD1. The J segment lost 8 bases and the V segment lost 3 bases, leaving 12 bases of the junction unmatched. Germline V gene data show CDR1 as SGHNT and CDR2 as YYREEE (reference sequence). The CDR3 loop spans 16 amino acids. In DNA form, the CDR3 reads TGTGCCAGCAGCTCCACCGCAGGGGGCGCGGGGGAAAAACTGTTTTTT. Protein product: CASSSTAGGAGEKLFF.

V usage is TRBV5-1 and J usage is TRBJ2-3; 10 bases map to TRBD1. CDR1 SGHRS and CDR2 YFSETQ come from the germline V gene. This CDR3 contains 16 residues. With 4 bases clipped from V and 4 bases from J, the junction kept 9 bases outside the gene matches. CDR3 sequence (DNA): TGCGCCAGCAGCCCACGGATGGGACAGGGGTCAGATACGCAGTATTTT. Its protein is CASSPRMGQGSDTQYF.

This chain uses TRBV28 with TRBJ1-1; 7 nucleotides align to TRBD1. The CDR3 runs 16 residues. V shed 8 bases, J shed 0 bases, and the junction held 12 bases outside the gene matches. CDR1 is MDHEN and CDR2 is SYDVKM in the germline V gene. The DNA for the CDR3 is TGTGCCAGCTCTTTTTTGGACAGGAACATGAACACTGAAGCTTTCTTT. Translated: CASSFLDRNMNTEAFF.

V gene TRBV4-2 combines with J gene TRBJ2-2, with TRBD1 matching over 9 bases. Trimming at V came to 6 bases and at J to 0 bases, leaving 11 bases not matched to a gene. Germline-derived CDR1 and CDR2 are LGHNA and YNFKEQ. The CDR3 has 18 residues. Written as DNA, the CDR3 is TGTGCCAGCAGTTTACAGGGGGCTACGACAACGAACACCGGGGAGCTGTTTTTT. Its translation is CASSLQGATTTNTGELFF.